This T cell receptor beta chain was recovered during a study of CD8+ T cells in alopecia areata. Extracted RNA was reverse transcribed, and the resulting cDNA served as sequencing template. Assay: immunoSEQ multiplex PCR; the TCRdb copy retains only in-frame clones and omits some. This sample has under 300,000 clones, with under 70% found just once. This clone has just a few counts. The CDR3 is made up of 14 amino acids. Germline CDR1 reads ENHRY; CDR2 reads SYGVKD. V was trimmed by 8 bases and J by 5 bases, leaving 18 bases between them. The source material was CD4+ T cells sorted from blood, sampled at week 0. The TCR originated in a human donor with alopecia areata. The chain joins TRBV10-3 to TRBJ1-1; D is possibly TRBD1 (5 bases). The DNA for the CDR3 is TGTGCCATCGGGGAGGACACTCAGAGGACTGAAGCTTTCTTT. Its protein is CAIGEDTQRTEAFF.